The rows below give T cell receptor beta chains drawn from one sample of a study of blood T cell repertoires in COVID-19. Only in-frame clones appear in the TCRdb table, and some are missing; sequencing was by immunoSEQ multiplex PCR. The table shows around 270,000 clones, with about 89% occurring only once. The sample was peripheral blood. The receptors here all came from a man in his forties with acute or convalescent COVID-19. Each CDR3 is given with its conserved first and last residue. A D gene is named only where the DNA matches it firmly. Some rows have no size entry. The others give once, few or many, or a class for an expanded clone.

V,D,J,size,DNA,CDR3
TRBV19,-,TRBJ2-2,-,TGTGCCAGTAGTATCTTAGGGGCGGCCGGGGAGCTGTTTTTT,CASSILGAAGELFF
TRBV10-3,TRBD1,TRBJ2-1,-,TGTGCCTTAGGACAGGGTAACATGAATGAGCAGTTCTTC,CALGQGNMNEQFF
TRBV12-3/TRBV12-4,-,TRBJ1-2,-,TGTGCCAGCAGCCCTGGGAGGCAAGGGGGCTACACCTTC,CASSPGRQGGYTF
TRBV4-1,-,TRBJ2-3,-,TGCGCCAGCAGCCAAGACGGAAGGGGGCGGGGAAATACGCAGTATTTT,CASSQDGRGRGNTQYF
TRBV2,TRBD1,TRBJ1-2,-,TGTGCCAGCATGGGGACAGGGAACTATGGCTACACCTTC,CASMGTGNYGYTF
TRBV24-1,TRBD1,TRBJ2-3,-,TGTGCCACCAGGGAAGCGGACAGGGGCACGCAGTATTTT,CATREADRGTQYF
TRBV19,TRBD2,TRBJ2-1,-,TGTGCCAGTAGTCCCCTAGCGGGGGGGCCAGACAATGAGCAGTTCTTC,CASSPLAGGPDNEQFF
TRBV7-3,-,TRBJ1-6,few,TGTGCCAGCAGCCTTCCCGGTTCACCCCTCCACTTT,CASSLPGSPLHF
TRBV27,TRBD1,TRBJ1-2,-,TGTGCCAGCAGACCAGGGGGCAACTATGGCTACACCTTC,CASRPGGNYGYTF
TRBV12-5,TRBD1,TRBJ1-5,-,TGTGCTAGTGCGACCCTGACAGGGGACCGCAATCAGCCCCAGCATTTT,CASATLTGDRNQPQHF
TRBV5-1,TRBD1,TRBJ1-1,-,TGCGCCAGCAGCTTGGCGGGACAGGTTGAAGCTTTCTTT,CASSLAGQVEAFF
TRBV15,-,TRBJ1-2,few,TGTGCCACCAGCAGAGAGACAGTAGTCTACGGGCCTCCTCAATCGGGCTACACCTTC,CATSRETVVYGPPQSGYTF
TRBV5-6,TRBD1,TRBJ1-1,-,TGTGCCAGCAGCTTTCTAACAGGGGAGTCAGCTTTCTTT,CASSFLTGESAFF
TRBV2,-,TRBJ1-6,-,TGTGCCAGCAGAGGACGGCTACGCGGGCATTCACCCCTCCACTTT,CASRGRLRGHSPLHF
TRBV5-1,-,TRBJ2-6,-,TGCGCCAGCAGCTTATTAGTGACGGGGGTTGGGGCCAACGTCCTGACTTTC,CASSLLVTGVGANVLTF
TRBV6-1,-,TRBJ2-1,-,TGTGCCAGCAGTGAAGTGGGTCGACAATACAATGAGCAGTTCTTC,CASSEVGRQYNEQFF
TRBV5-4,-,TRBJ1-2,-,TGTGCCAGCAGCTTGGGGTCGGGAGGGGGCTACACCTTC,CASSLGSGGGYTF
TRBV19,-,TRBJ1-1,-,TGTGCCAGTAGTCGTCGCAGGAACACTGAAGCTTTCTTT,CASSRRRNTEAFF
TRBV30,TRBD1,TRBJ1-6,-,TGTGCCTGGAGTGTACGCCAAGGGGGCGGGTCACCCCTCCACTTT,CAWSVRQGGGSPLHF
TRBV5-1,-,TRBJ2-3,-,TGCGCCAGCAGCACACATACCCCACATTATCAGAGGGATAGCATCACAGATACGCAGTATTTT,CASSTHTPHYQRDSITDTQYF
TRBV7-9,TRBD1,TRBJ1-3,-,TGTGCCAGCAGCTCCCAGGGGGCGGCAGGAAACACCATATATTTT,CASSSQGAAGNTIYF
TRBV5-3,-,TRBJ2-2,-,TGTGCCAGAAGCTTGGCCGTGTTGAGGCCCGGGGAGCTGTTTTTT,CARSLAVLRPGELFF
TRBV7-8,-,TRBJ2-2,few,TGTGCCAGCAGCCTTCTTCGGGGGAGAACCGGGGAGCTGTTTTTT,CASSLLRGRTGELFF
TRBV18,TRBD1,TRBJ1-2,-,TGTGCCAGCTCACCAGGACAGGGGAATAACTATGGCTACACCTTC,CASSPGQGNNYGYTF
TRBV2,-,TRBJ1-2,-,TGTGCCAGCAGTCCAGGGGAAGGCTATGGCTACACCTTC,CASSPGEGYGYTF
TRBV6-5,-,TRBJ1-4,-,TGTGCCAGCAGTAGGACAGCAACTAATGAAAAACTGTTTTTT,CASSRTATNEKLFF
TRBV6-5,TRBD1,TRBJ1-2,-,TGTGCCAGCAGTTTCACGACAGGGGGCTTTGGCTACACCTTC,CASSFTTGGFGYTF
TRBV2,-,TRBJ2-1,-,TGTGCCAGCAAGGACAGCGGCGGGTACAATGAGCAGTTCTTC,CASKDSGGYNEQFF
TRBV5-4,TRBD1,TRBJ2-3,-,TGTGCCAGCAGCGTAACACAGGGGGAAGGGACAGATACGCAGTATTTT,CASSVTQGEGTDTQYF
TRBV11-2,-,TRBJ2-1,-,TGTGCCAGCACACAGGCCCAAGGAACCTTTGAGCAGTTCTTC,CASTQAQGTFEQFF
TRBV11-2,-,TRBJ1-1,-,TGTGCCAGCAGCTATGAAAGGGGCAACACTGAAGCTTTCTTT,CASSYERGNTEAFF
TRBV5-1,TRBD1,TRBJ1-1,-,TGCGCCAGCAGCCGTACAGGGGTCACTGAAGCTTTCTTT,CASSRTGVTEAFF
TRBV5-8,-,TRBJ1-1,-,TGTGCCAGCAGGCTCCCCGGCACTACCACTGAAGCTTTCTTT,CASRLPGTTTEAFF
TRBV6-5,-,TRBJ2-7,-,TGTGCCAGTGAGGGGGCCTACGAGCAGTACTTC,CASEGAYEQYF
TRBV3-1/TRBV3-2,-,TRBJ1-2,few,TGTGCCAGCAGCCATTCGCGGCCTAACTATGGCTACACCTTC,CASSHSRPNYGYTF
TRBV6-2/TRBV6-3,TRBD1,TRBJ1-1,-,TGTGCCAGCAGTTCCGGGACAGGGAGGACTGAAGCTTTCTTT,CASSSGTGRTEAFF